This TCR beta chain is drawn from a study of T cell responses to AZD1222 COVID-19 vaccine (dated by TCRdb to 2020 to 2022). About the study as a whole: A total of 230 to 250 trial participants underwent TCR sequencing, of whom 207 had received two doses of AZD1222 and about 25 had received two doses of the MenACWY control vaccine. Trial participants were enrolled by age into subgroups of 18-55, 56-69 and 70-plus years, and around 150, 28 and 57 TCR-sequenced participants, respectively, were included in these subgroups.

Study-level results and caveats: After two AZD1222 doses, both the breadth and the depth of spike-specific TCRs were significantly higher than at day 0 and than in MenACWY recipients. Because no samples from the day 14 peak response were available, repertoires could be characterized only after the peak T cell response. Reportedly, close to half of the unique spike-specific TCRs recognized epitopes lying outside the regions that are mutated in the B.1.351 and B.1.1.7 variants. The whole spike protein was spanned by vaccine-associated CD4 TCRs, and dominant responses were seen in regions 160-218 and 743-854. The 56-69-year group was small, and its depth increase did not reach significance, likely because of low power. Conclusions about previously exposed vaccinees were limited because only 5 or 6 AZD1222 recipients were SARS-CoV-2 seropositive at baseline. Most participants were white British and females outnumbered males, and the authors suggested that clonal diversity may have been underestimated.

V is pared back by 4 bases and J by 7 bases, with 10 bases lying between the germline termini. The CDR3 contains 12 residues, cysteine and phenylalanine counted. Only the CDR3 part of the read is kept: 36 bases, read in frame from the first base. Looking up the germline V gene yields CDR1 MDHEN and CDR2 SYDVKM. With regard to this clone: What this receptor recognizes is not known. It has no much larger one-base neighbor in the sample; base qualities were not kept.

This sample's time point label indicates: about 28 days (+/-7) after the second vaccine dose. AZD1222 recipients given second doses at about 4 weeks or at about 12 weeks were pooled, since spike-specific TCR depth and breadth were not found to differ between the two schedules. Samples from vaccinated people were obtained from the UK trials COV001 and COV002, which included a single-blind randomized controlled phase 2/3 trial of AZD1222 (ChAdOx1 nCoV-19) in healthy adults. Trial participant PBMC samples were collected at day 0 and day 28 after the second dose for TCRbeta chain sequencing. The CDR3 regions of human TCRbeta chains were analyzed by immunosequencing. Per the authors' processing: Repertoire TCRs were checked for matches against a reference library of SARS-CoV-2-specific TCRs that had been generated using the MIRA antigen-specificity platform. Breadth was defined as the fraction of unique TCRs that were SARS-CoV-2-associated, and depth was defined as the fraction of total T cells that were SARS-CoV-2-associated. Each spike-specific TCR was assigned to its reactive spike region and to a CD4 or CD8 class using the MIRA data. Log10-transformed breadth and depth values were compared by one-way ANOVA with Sidak's multiple comparisons tests. The immuneACCESS repertoire file appears here via TCRdb, limited to in-frame rearrangements. These files lack a portion of the clones; in checked studies, under half of the deficit traces to unresolved V genes, and the cause of the others is not known. For V, J and clone size, that table is used; D and trimming come from the DNA. The sample table records tens of thousands of clones; 65% to 90% of these occur just once. In total, the top ten clones hold 6.9% of the sample.

The receptor chain draws on TRBV28 and TRBJ1-1; the D gene cannot be resolved reliably. The source of this sequence is an adult who received the AZD1222 COVID-19 vaccine. The sequenced sample was peripheral blood, obtained 28 days after the second AZD1222 dose. The CDR3 here reads CASSSHFGEAFF. The bases are TGTGCCAGCAGTTCCCATTTCGGTGAAGCTTTCTTT.